Sequencing of this TCR beta chain was carried out in a study of radiation and T cells in renal cell carcinoma. Sequencing was performed with immunoSEQ multiplex PCR; in TCRdb, only in-frame clones are kept and a portion is missing. The table has under 55,000 clones, about 83% seen once. The CDR3 contains 16 residues. Trimming cost V 2 bases and J 3 bases, with 15 bases left between them. The V gene's germline CDR1 is SGDLS and CDR2 YYNGEE. The time point is: baseline pretreatment blood. The treatment here: 15 Gy SBRT to primary tumor, nephrectomy 4 weeks later. The genes are TRBV9 and TRBJ1-3; tentatively, D is TRBD1 (5 bases). The source is a woman aged 70 to 79 with renal cell carcinoma. The sequencing used blood, collected from a patient whose treatment included radiotherapy and nephrectomy. CDR3 nucleotide sequence: TGTGCCAGCAGCGTCTCGTCGGGGGTCTTTGGAAACACCATATATTTT. Amino acids: CASSVSSGVFGNTIYF.